This is a list of T cell receptor beta chains from one sample in a study of beta chain features in type 1 diabetes. This table comes from immunoSEQ multiplex PCR, and its TCRdb copy is limited to in-frame clones, with some not included. The top ten clones hold 0.025% to 0.035% of a sample with around 250,000 clones, roughly 22% of them seen once. The sample taken for sequencing was naive CD4+ T cells from blood. All receptors come from a woman in her 40s with type 1 diabetes. The CDR3 runs from the conserved cysteine through the conserved F or W. The D gene is left open where the match is weak. Some rows have no size entry. The others give once, few or many, or a class for an expanded clone.

d_gene	abundance	v_gene	j_gene	CDR3nt	CDR3aa
-	few	TRBV7-3	TRBJ1-6	TGTGCCAGCAGTCCGAGAAGCGGGTGGAATTCACCCCTCCACTTT	CASSPRSGWNSPLHF
TRBD2	few	TRBV5-1	TRBJ2-3	TGCGCCAGCAGCCAGGGACTAGCGGGAGAGGTGGATACGCAGTATTTT	CASSQGLAGEVDTQYF
-	-	TRBV18	TRBJ2-3	TGTGCCAGCTCACCCCCCGAGGGGACTAGCACAGATACGCAGTATTTT	CASSPPEGTSTDTQYF
-	-	TRBV29-1	TRBJ1-1	TGCAGCTCCTTTAGAAAGACAGCCGGCACTGAAGCTTTCTTT	CSSFRKTAGTEAFF
-	few	TRBV30	TRBJ1-2	TGTGCCTGGAGTGTGGCGGACAGCTATGGCTACACCTTC	CAWSVADSYGYTF
TRBD2	few	TRBV4-3	TRBJ2-1	TGCGCCAGCAGCCAAGATCTGACTAGCGGTCCTCGGGGCAATGAGCAGTTCTTC	CASSQDLTSGPRGNEQFF
TRBD2	-	TRBV19	TRBJ2-5	TGTGCCAGTACCGGACTAGCGGGAGGAGAGACCCAGTACTTC	CASTGLAGGETQYF
TRBD1	few	TRBV19	TRBJ2-3	TGTGCCAGCCGACAGGGCCCCACAGATACGCAGTATTTT	CASRQGPTDTQYF
TRBD1	few	TRBV4-3	TRBJ1-5	TGCGCCAGCAGCTCCCACAGGGGTTCCAATCAGCCCCAGCATTTT	CASSSHRGSNQPQHF
-	few	TRBV5-1	TRBJ1-5	TGCGCCAGCAGCCCGGGACTGAGCAATCAGCCCCAGCATTTT	CASSPGLSNQPQHF
-	few	TRBV4-2	TRBJ2-5	TGTGCCAGCAGCCAAGATCAAGCGGTAGAGACCCAGTACTTC	CASSQDQAVETQYF
-	few	TRBV29-1	TRBJ2-3	TGCAGCGTTGAATTGGGGGCCCCTACGGGTACGCAGTATTTT	CSVELGAPTGTQYF
TRBD2	few	TRBV5-4	TRBJ2-3	TGTGCCAGCAGCTTGAGGAGCGGGGGCACAGATACGCAGTATTTT	CASSLRSGGTDTQYF
-	few	TRBV18	TRBJ2-1	TGTGCCAGCTCATCGAGGGGGGGTGAGCAGTTCTTC	CASSSRGGEQFF
TRBD2	-	TRBV12-5	TRBJ2-1	TGTGCTAGTGGTGTAGCGGGGGGCGGAAGTGAGCAGTTCTTC	CASGVAGGGSEQFF
-	-	TRBV30	TRBJ1-1	TGTGCCTGGAGTCCCGGAGTGAACACTGAAGCTTTCTTT	CAWSPGVNTEAFF
-	-	TRBV6-5	TRBJ2-5	TGTGCCAGCAGTCTTCAAGACCCCCGGGGAGGGACCCAGTACTTC	CASSLQDPRGGTQYF
-	few	TRBV30	TRBJ1-2	TGTGCCTGGATTAGGACAGATCGGAACTATGGCTACACCTTC	CAWIRTDRNYGYTF
-	-	TRBV19	TRBJ1-5	TGTGCCAGTAGTATTGTCGGGGGTCAGCCCCAGCATTTT	CASSIVGGQPQHF
-	few	TRBV6-6	TRBJ2-7	TGTGCCAGCAGTTACTCGGGAGGGACACTTTACGAGCAGTACTTC	CASSYSGGTLYEQYF
TRBD2	-	TRBV7-3	TRBJ2-1	TGTGCCAGCAGCTTAACGGCTAGCGGGACCCACAATGAGCAGTTCTTC	CASSLTASGTHNEQFF
-	few	TRBV15	TRBJ1-5	TGTGCCACCAGCAGGGATCCAGGGGATCCTCAGCATTTT	CATSRDPGDPQHF
TRBD1	-	TRBV7-2	TRBJ2-7	TGTGCCAGCAGCTCTGGTGTGGACAGGGGCCTCTACGAGCAGTACTTC	CASSSGVDRGLYEQYF
TRBD1	-	TRBV5-1	TRBJ1-1	TGCGCCAGCAACTACAGGGGGCAAATGAACACTGAAGCTTTCTTT	CASNYRGQMNTEAFF
-	-	TRBV29-1	TRBJ1-2	TGCAGCGGAGTTGGGGCCGAAGGCTACACCTTC	CSGVGAEGYTF
-	-	TRBV6-1	TRBJ1-2	TGTGCCAGCGATATTCGGGAGGGAGGTGGCTACACCTTC	CASDIREGGGYTF
-	few	TRBV15	TRBJ1-6	TGTGCCACCAGCAGAGGGGCCTTGCTTGGACCCCTCCACTTT	CATSRGALLGPLHF
-	-	TRBV5-4	TRBJ1-1	TGTGCCAGCAGCTTCGGGGTGCTGAACACTGAAGCTTTCTTT	CASSFGVLNTEAFF
TRBD1	-	TRBV5-1	TRBJ2-1	TGCGCCAGCAGCTTGGCCTTGGACAGGGAGGTGAATGAGCAGTTCTTC	CASSLALDREVNEQFF
-	few	TRBV5-1	TRBJ2-5	TGCGCCAGCAGGTCCGGACTACAAGAGACCCAGTACTTC	CASRSGLQETQYF
-	-	TRBV19	TRBJ1-2	TGTGCCAGTATCGGAGAGAGCAGTAACTATGGCTACACCTTC	CASIGESSNYGYTF
-	-	TRBV2	TRBJ2-2	TGTGCCAGCAGTGAAAGCCACACCGGGGAGCTGTTTTTT	CASSESHTGELFF
TRBD1	-	TRBV5-1	TRBJ1-2	TGCGCCAGCAGCATTAGCTGGGACAGAAGCTACACCTTC	CASSISWDRSYTF
TRBD1	-	TRBV5-1	TRBJ2-7	TGCGCCAGCAGCTTCTGGTCCCCGGGACAGGGAGCCTACGAGCAGTACTTC	CASSFWSPGQGAYEQYF
-	-	TRBV29-1	TRBJ1-1	TGCAGCGTCGGGTCTGGACGAGGGATGAACACTGAAGCTTTCTTT	CSVGSGRGMNTEAFF
TRBD1	few	TRBV9	TRBJ2-3	TGTGCCAGCAGCCCGACAGGGGGAAGAGATACGCAGTATTTT	CASSPTGGRDTQYF
TRBD1	-	TRBV4-1	TRBJ1-2	TGCGCCAGCAGCCATCTGGGACAGGGTGCTTTCACCTTC	CASSHLGQGAFTF
TRBD2	-	TRBV2	TRBJ2-5	TGTGCCAGCAGCAGGGACTATGAAGAGACCCAGTACTTC	CASSRDYEETQYF
-	few	TRBV5-1	TRBJ2-6	TGCGCCAGCAGCTTGACAGACTCTGGGGCCAACGTCCTGACTTTC	CASSLTDSGANVLTF
-	-	TRBV28	TRBJ1-2	TGTGCGTCCCAGTCTAACTATGGCTACACCTTC	CASQSNYGYTF
-	-	TRBV5-6	TRBJ1-2	TGTGCCAGCAGCTTGGGAACTACTACTAGGGGCTACACCTTC	CASSLGTTTRGYTF
-	-	TRBV4-3	TRBJ1-2	TGCGCCAGCAGCCAAGATAAGCCTAACTATGGCTACACCTTC	CASSQDKPNYGYTF
-	-	TRBV21-1	TRBJ2-1	TGTGCCAGCTCGCCCCCAGGGGGGATCGGCAATGAGCAGTTCTTC	CASSPPGGIGNEQFF